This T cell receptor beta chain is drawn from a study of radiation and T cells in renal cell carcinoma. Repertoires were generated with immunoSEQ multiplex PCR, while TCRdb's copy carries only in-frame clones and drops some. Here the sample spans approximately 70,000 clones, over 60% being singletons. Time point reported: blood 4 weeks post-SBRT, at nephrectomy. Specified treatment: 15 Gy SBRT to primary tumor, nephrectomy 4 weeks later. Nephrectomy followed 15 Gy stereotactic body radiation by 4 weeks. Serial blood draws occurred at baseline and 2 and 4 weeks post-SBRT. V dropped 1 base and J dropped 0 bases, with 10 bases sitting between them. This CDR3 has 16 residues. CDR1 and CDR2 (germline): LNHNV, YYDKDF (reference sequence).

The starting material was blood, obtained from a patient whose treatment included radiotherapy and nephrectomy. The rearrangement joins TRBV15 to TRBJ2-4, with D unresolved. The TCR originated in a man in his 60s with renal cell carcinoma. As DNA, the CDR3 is TGTGCCACCAGCAGAGGGGATATACCAGCCAAAAACATTCAGTACTTC. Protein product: CATSRGDIPAKNIQYF. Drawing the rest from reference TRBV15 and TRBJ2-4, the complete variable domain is DAMVIQNPRYQVTQFGKPVTLSCSQTLNHNVMYWYQQKSSQAPKLLFHYYDKDFNNEADTPDNFQSRRPNTSFCFLDIRSPGLGDTAMYLCATSRGDIPAKNIQYFGAGTRLSVL.